Shown below are 7 T cell receptor beta chains from a single sample sequenced in a study of shared T cell receptors in the human thymus. Profiling relied on immunoSEQ multiplex PCR, and the TCRdb table lists in-frame clones only, not all of them. The table lists some 400,000 clones, about 95% of them singletons. The source material was thymocytes. The source of these receptors is a human donor.

The V gene is TRBV4-1, the J gene TRBJ2-7; 10 nucleotides align to TRBD2. CDR3 size: 15 residues. Trimming took 4 bases from V and 1 from J; bases not matched to a gene: 4. CDR1 MGHRA and CDR2 YSYEKL come from the germline V gene. DNA for the CDR3: TGCGCCAGCAGCCCAGCGGGAGGGAGTTCCTACGAGCAGTACTTC. This gives the protein CASSPAGGSSYEQYF.

The chain is built from TRBV5-6 and TRBJ2-7; D assignment may be TRBD1 or TRBD2 (5 bases each). This CDR3 comprises 16 residues. Germline V lookup: CDR1 SGHDT, CDR2 YYEEEE. Trimming left V 4 bases short and J 2 bases short, with 19 bases between. DNA for the CDR3: TGTGCCAGCAGCGATGGGACGGGCGATGGGGCCTACGAGCAGTACTTC. It encodes CASSDGTGDGAYEQYF.

The chain's CDR3 is CASSAGTGLAGSSEQFF. For the CDR3, the DNA is TGTGCCAGTAGTGCGGGGACCGGACTAGCGGGTTCTTCTGAGCAGTTCTTC. The chain joins TRBV19 to TRBJ2-1, with 11 bases lining up with TRBD2. The CDR3 spans 17 residues. V dropped 5 bases and J dropped 9; count of bases not matched to a gene: 15. The germline V gene has CDR1 LNHDA and CDR2 SQIVND (reference sequence).

The chain combines TRBV2 with TRBJ2-7, with 7 bases identical to TRBD1. This CDR3 spans 16 amino acids. The germline gives CDR1 SNHLY, CDR2 FYNNEI. The trim removed 6 bases at V and 6 bases at J, leaving 17 bases unmatched. CDR3 protein: CASSELDIDREREQYF. CDR3 DNA sequence: TGTGCCAGCAGCGAACTAGATATAGACAGGGAACGCGAGCAGTACTTC.

The chain combines TRBV19 with TRBJ1-5; perhaps TRBD1 as D (5 bases). Per germline, CDR1 LNHDA and CDR2 SQIVND (reference sequence). The CDR3 spans 17 residues. Trimming left V 2 bases short and J 0 bases short, with 14 bases between. CDR3 in amino acids: CASSITLGGDSNQPQHF. CDR3 sequence (DNA): TGTGCCAGTAGTATAACCCTTGGGGGGGATAGCAATCAGCCCCAGCATTTT.

This clone was seen just once. The gene calls are TRBV2 and TRBJ1-2; D may be TRBD1 (5 bases). V was trimmed by 2 bases and J by 1 base, leaving 8 bases between them. CDR3 size: 14 residues. CDR1 is SNHLY and CDR2 is FYNNEI in the germline V gene. The CDR3 DNA reads as TGTGCCAGCAGTGAAAGGGACGGTAACTATGGCTACACCTTC. This codes for CASSERDGNYGYTF.

This clone was recorded only once. The V gene is TRBV5-1, the J gene TRBJ1-3; TRBD1 is a possible D gene (6 bases). In germline, CDR1 is SGHRS, CDR2 YFSETQ. This CDR3 is 16 amino acids long. Trimming took off 4 bases at V and 1 base at J, with 15 bases between the two ends. The CDR3 region is CASSPEGGKSGNTIYF. CDR3 DNA: TGCGCCAGCAGCCCTGAAGGGGGAAAGTCTGGAAACACCATATATTTT.